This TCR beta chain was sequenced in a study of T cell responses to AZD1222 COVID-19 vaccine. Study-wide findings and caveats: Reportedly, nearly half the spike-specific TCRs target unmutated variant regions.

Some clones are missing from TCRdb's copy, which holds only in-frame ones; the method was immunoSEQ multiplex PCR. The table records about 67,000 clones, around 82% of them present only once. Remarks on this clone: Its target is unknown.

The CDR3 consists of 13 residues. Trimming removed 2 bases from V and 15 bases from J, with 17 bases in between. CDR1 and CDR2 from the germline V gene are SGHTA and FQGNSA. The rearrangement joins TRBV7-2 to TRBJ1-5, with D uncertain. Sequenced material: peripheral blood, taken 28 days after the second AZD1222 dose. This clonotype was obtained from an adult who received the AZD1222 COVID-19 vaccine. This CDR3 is CASSLSWGRVWHF. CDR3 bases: TGTGCCAGCAGCTTATCGTGGGGTAGGGTCTGGCATTTT.